The rows below give T cell receptor beta chains drawn from one sample of a study of blood T cell repertoires in COVID-19. Only in-frame clones appear in the TCRdb table, and some are missing; sequencing was by immunoSEQ multiplex PCR. The sample carries some 450,000 clones, approximately 88% recorded once. Input material: peripheral blood. These receptor sequences come from a woman between 45 and 60 years old with COVID-19, enrolled during active disease. Each CDR3 is given with its conserved first and last residue. The D gene is left open where the match is weak. Clone size is given for some rows only: seen once, a few or many times, or a class if the clone is expanded.

CDR3nt | CDR3aa | j_gene | abundance | v_gene | d_gene | len
TGTGCCAGTAGTGTTATGACAGGGGGCGGCCACGAGCAGTACTTC | CASSVMTGGGHEQYF | TRBJ2-7 | - | TRBV19 | TRBD1 | 15
TGTGCTAGTGGCCAAGCCGAAGGGACAGTAATTAACTATGGCTACACCTTC | CASGQAEGTVINYGYTF | TRBJ1-2 | - | TRBV12-5 | TRBD1 | 17
TGTGCCAGCAGCCAAGATGGCACTAGCGGGGGGACGCAGTATTTT | CASSQDGTSGGTQYF | TRBJ2-3 | - | TRBV3-1/TRBV3-2 | TRBD2 | 15
TGTGCCAGTAGTCCTAGCGGGGGCTTGAGCGAGCAGTACTTC | CASSPSGGLSEQYF | TRBJ2-7 | - | TRBV19 | TRBD2 | 14
TGTGCCAGCAGCTTAGTAGGCGGGACAGGGGGCAGTCAGCCCCAGCATTTT | CASSLVGGTGGSQPQHF | TRBJ1-5 | - | TRBV7-8 | TRBD1 | 17
TGTGCCACCAGCAGAGATCTTGGGCGGGGGAGAACGACCGGGGAGCTGTTTTTT | CATSRDLGRGRTTGELFF | TRBJ2-2 | - | TRBV15 | TRBD2 | 18
TGTGCCAGCAGCTTGGGACAGGGGGCGAAATCCTACGAGCAGTACTTC | CASSLGQGAKSYEQYF | TRBJ2-7 | once | TRBV5-8 | TRBD1 | 16
TGTGCCAGCAGCTCCCTAGGAGTCCCACCCGGGGACGAGCAGTACTTC | CASSSLGVPPGDEQYF | TRBJ2-7 | once | TRBV7-6 | - | 16
TGTGCCAGCAGTCGGACTAGCGGGGGCAATGAGCAGTTCTTC | CASSRTSGGNEQFF | TRBJ2-1 | - | TRBV11-1 | TRBD2 | 14
TGTGCCAGCAGTGAAACCCGGGACATTCAGTACTTC | CASSETRDIQYF | TRBJ2-4 | - | TRBV2 | - | 12
TGTGCCAGTAACGCTGGGACAGCGATTAATTCACCCCTCCACTTT | CASNAGTAINSPLHF | TRBJ1-6 | - | TRBV19 | TRBD1 | 15
TGCGCCAGCAGCCTGGGACTAGCGGGGGAGACCCAAGAGACCCAGTACTTC | CASSLGLAGETQETQYF | TRBJ2-5 | few | TRBV5-1 | TRBD2 | 17
TGCAGCGTTGCTGACAGGGTGGGCAACGAGCAGTACTTC | CSVADRVGNEQYF | TRBJ2-7 | - | TRBV29-1 | TRBD1 | 13
TGCAGCGTTGAGGGTCAGGGTGAAGGCTACACCTTC | CSVEGQGEGYTF | TRBJ1-2 | - | TRBV29-1 | - | 12
TGTGCCAGCAGCTTATTTGGGAGTGATCAGCCCCAGCATTTT | CASSLFGSDQPQHF | TRBJ1-5 | - | TRBV7-2 | - | 14
TGTGCCATCAGGGGCCCGGAGGAGCGGGAGCAGTACTTC | CAIRGPEEREQYF | TRBJ2-7 | - | TRBV10-3 | - | 13
TGTGCCTGGAATCGTCCCGAGGGCACCGGGGAGCTGTTTTTT | CAWNRPEGTGELFF | TRBJ2-2 | - | TRBV30 | - | 14
TGTGCCAGCAGCAGTACAGGGGGCACTGAAGCTTTCTTT | CASSSTGGTEAFF | TRBJ1-1 | once | TRBV9 | TRBD1 | 13
TGTGCCAGCAGTGATAGGGGGACTAGCCCTTTCAATGAGCAGTTCTTC | CASSDRGTSPFNEQFF | TRBJ2-1 | - | TRBV2 | TRBD2 | 16
TGTGCCAGCAGCAAAGAGATCGCGGCAGTTATAAACACCATATATTTT | CASSKEIAAVINTIYF | TRBJ1-3 | - | TRBV21-1 | - | 16
TGTGCCAGCAGCCCTGACTCTCCCTTTGAGACAGATACGCAGTATTTT | CASSPDSPFETDTQYF | TRBJ2-3 | - | TRBV5-4 | - | 16
TGTGCCAGCAGCTTGTTGACGACAGGGGCCACAGATACGCAGTATTTT | CASSLLTTGATDTQYF | TRBJ2-3 | - | TRBV5-5 | TRBD1 | 16
TGCAGCACTAAGGGGACTAGCGGGGGGGACTACAATGAGCAGTTCTTC | CSTKGTSGGDYNEQFF | TRBJ2-1 | - | TRBV29-1 | TRBD2 | 16
TGTGCCAGCAGCTTTGCACAGCCTAACTATGGCTACACCTTC | CASSFAQPNYGYTF | TRBJ1-2 | - | TRBV5-6 | - | 14
TGTGCCAGCAGTGCCGGACTAAAGACCTTGATTGCCTACGAGCAGTACTTC | CASSAGLKTLIAYEQYF | TRBJ2-7 | - | TRBV2 | - | 17
TGTGCCAGCAGCTTAGTTCGCAATGAGCAGTTCTTC | CASSLVRNEQFF | TRBJ2-1 | - | TRBV13 | - | 12
TGTGCCAGCAGAAGTAGACAGCCGAACACTGAAGCTTTCTTT | CASRSRQPNTEAFF | TRBJ1-1 | many | TRBV7-9 | - | 14
TGTGCCAGCATCGCAGGGGGCGGGTCACTTGGGGAGCAGTACTTC | CASIAGGGSLGEQYF | TRBJ2-7 | - | TRBV13 | TRBD1 | 15
TGTGCCAGTAGTCCACAGGTCTCCTATAATTCACCCCTCCACTTT | CASSPQVSYNSPLHF | TRBJ1-6 | - | TRBV19 | - | 15
TGTGCCAGCAGCCAATTCGGGACGAACACCGGGGAGCTGTTTTTT | CASSQFGTNTGELFF | TRBJ2-2 | few | TRBV3-1/TRBV3-2 | - | 15
TGTGCCAGCAGTTTAGCCGGGTCTGGAAACACCATATATTTT | CASSLAGSGNTIYF | TRBJ1-3 | once | TRBV27 | - | 14
TGTGCCAGCAGCCCGAGTCCCGTATTTGAGCAGTTCTTC | CASSPSPVFEQFF | TRBJ2-1 | - | TRBV5-4 | - | 13
TGTGCCAGCACGCGGGGGGGTAGCACAGATACGCAGTATTTT | CASTRGGSTDTQYF | TRBJ2-3 | - | TRBV2 | TRBD2 | 14
TGTGCCACCAGCGATTGGGGGCCGGAGAGAGATACGCAGTATTTT | CATSDWGPERDTQYF | TRBJ2-3 | - | TRBV24-1 | - | 15
TGCGCCAGCAGCCAAGAAAAAGTCTATGGAGAGACCCAGTACTTC | CASSQEKVYGETQYF | TRBJ2-5 | - | TRBV4-1 | - | 15
TGCGCCAGCAGTGAGTTCCCGACAGGGACGAACACCGGGGAGCTGTTTTTT | CASSEFPTGTNTGELFF | TRBJ2-2 | - | TRBV10-1 | TRBD1 | 17
TGTGCCAGCAGCCCCATCCGAGGAGGGTCTGGCACTGAAGCTTTCTTT | CASSPIRGGSGTEAFF | TRBJ1-1 | - | TRBV7-7 | - | 16
TGTGCCAGCAGCCCCAGGACAGGGAACACTGAAGCTTTCTTT | CASSPRTGNTEAFF | TRBJ1-1 | - | TRBV9 | TRBD1 | 14
TGTGCCTGGAGTTCGGGGGAAGAAAAACTGTTTTTT | CAWSSGEEKLFF | TRBJ1-4 | - | TRBV30 | - | 12
TGTGCCAGCAGTTACGCGGAGGCCATAAATTCACCCCTCCACTTT | CASSYAEAINSPLHF | TRBJ1-6 | - | TRBV6-6 | - | 15
TGCAGTGCTCACAGGTACAATGAGCAGTTCTTC | CSAHRYNEQFF | TRBJ2-1 | - | TRBV20-1 | - | 11
TGTGCCAGCAGCCTAGCACACGCAGATACGCAGTATTTT | CASSLAHADTQYF | TRBJ2-3 | once | TRBV7-2 | - | 13
TGTGCCAGCAGACACAGGGCTGGCTACACCTTC | CASRHRAGYTF | TRBJ1-2 | - | TRBV12-3/TRBV12-4 | - | 11
TGTGCCAGCAGCACCCGTAGGGGGAAGGAGGACAATGAGCAGTTCTTC | CASSTRRGKEDNEQFF | TRBJ2-1 | - | TRBV9 | - | 16
TGTGCCAGCAGTTTAGGCGGAACTTACACTGAAGCTTTCTTT | CASSLGGTYTEAFF | TRBJ1-1 | few | TRBV27 | - | 14
TGCAGCGTTGTAGGCACACAGGGGGCGGCCGAGCAGTACTTC | CSVVGTQGAAEQYF | TRBJ2-7 | - | TRBV29-1 | TRBD1 | 14
TGTGCCAGCAGTTCCCCGGGGGGGTCCCCCTACAATGAGCAGTTCTTC | CASSSPGGSPYNEQFF | TRBJ2-1 | - | TRBV6-5 | TRBD2 | 16
TGTGCCACCCGCCGGACAGGGGAGAATGAGCAGTTCTTC | CATRRTGENEQFF | TRBJ2-1 | - | TRBV24-1 | TRBD1 | 13
TGTGCCAGCAGCGCGGGGTTGATGGGAGATACGCAGTATTTT | CASSAGLMGDTQYF | TRBJ2-3 | - | TRBV5-5 | - | 14
TGTGCCTGGAGTGGGCTAGCGGGGTACCAAGAGACCCAGTACTTC | CAWSGLAGYQETQYF | TRBJ2-5 | once | TRBV30 | TRBD2 | 15
TGTGCCAGCAGTTCGACAGGGGACTCTGGAAACACCATATATTTT | CASSSTGDSGNTIYF | TRBJ1-3 | - | TRBV6-5 | TRBD1 | 15